This TCR beta chain was documented in a study of blood T cells in healthy people across ages. Whole-study results and caveats: Diversity of TCR beta correlated strongly with naive T cell percentage. A roughly linear fall in TCR beta diversity per million T cells was seen with increasing age. Naive and antigen-experienced cells were not separated, limiting conclusive comparison.

This clonotype has a handful of counts. No antigen is known for it. V was cut by 6 bases and J by 3 bases, with 12 bases left in between. Looked up from germline, CDR1 is SQVTM and CDR2 is ANQGSEA. The CDR3 runs to 13 residues. Then a second PCR, running about 6 to 11 cycles, was carried out with a sample-barcoded 5' primer and a J-beta primer mix. From the 5' RACE reads, TCRdb called clonotypes with MiXCR, one entry per CDR3 protein. The table lists around 1,000,000 distinct CDR3 sequences, 20% to 25% of them singletons. These data were likewise used in another study, on T cells of mothers and their children. That study reports: Normalized overlap was always slightly, never significantly, higher in related than unrelated mother-child pairs.

This TCR was recovered from a girl aged 2-10 years in good health. The specimen sequenced was blood. V gene TRBV29-1 combines with J gene TRBJ1-3; TRBD1 is a possible D gene (6 bases). This chain's CDR3 is CSVQGIFGNTIYF. The DNA for the CDR3 is TGCAGCGTGCAGGGGATTTTTGGAAACACCATATATTTT.